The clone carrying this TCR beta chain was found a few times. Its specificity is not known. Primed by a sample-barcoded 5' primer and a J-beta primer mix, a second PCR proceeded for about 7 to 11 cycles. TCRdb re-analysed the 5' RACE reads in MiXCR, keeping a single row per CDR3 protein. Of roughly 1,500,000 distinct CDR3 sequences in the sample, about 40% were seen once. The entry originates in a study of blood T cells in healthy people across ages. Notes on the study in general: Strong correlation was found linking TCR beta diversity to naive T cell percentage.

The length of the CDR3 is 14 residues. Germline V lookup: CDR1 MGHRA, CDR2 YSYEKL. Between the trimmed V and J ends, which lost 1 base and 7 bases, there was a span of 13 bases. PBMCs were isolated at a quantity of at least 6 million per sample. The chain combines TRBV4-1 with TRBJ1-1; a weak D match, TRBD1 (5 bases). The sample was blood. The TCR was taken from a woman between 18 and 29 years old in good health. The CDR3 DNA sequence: TGCGCCAGCAGCCAAGTGGGGGGGGATGATGAAGCTTTCTTT. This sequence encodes CASSQVGGDDEAFF.